This T cell receptor beta chain is drawn from a study of blood T cell repertoires in COVID-19. The data were produced by immunoSEQ multiplex PCR, yet TCRdb's version contains in-frame clones alone and is incomplete. The sample carries 470,000 or so clones, about 89% recorded once. The clonotype originates from a woman in her twenties or thirties with acute or convalescent COVID-19. The sequencing sample was made of peripheral blood.

Written as DNA, the CDR3 is TGTGCCAGCAGCCCTAGGACAGGGAGATTATCTGATGGCTACACCTTC. It translates to CASSPRTGRLSDGYTF. The chain carries TRBV2 and TRBJ1-2; 8 bases map to TRBD1. Trimming cost V 6 bases and J 6 bases; bases outside gene matches: 15. From germline, CDR1 is SNHLY and CDR2 FYNNEI. The CDR3 contains 16 residues.